A single sample gave rise to the 27 T cell receptor beta chains below, sequenced in a study of tumor and adjacent non-tumor tissue in lung cancer. Three rounds of nested PCR, following a modified ARM-PCR protocol, produced the TCRbeta library. TCRdb used MiXCR to reprocess the multiplex PCR reads, holding one entry per CDR3 protein. Here the sample spans around 99,000 distinct CDR3 sequences, 62% being singletons. RNA was extracted from bulk tissue without any cell sorting. The normal lung tissue was taken more than 3 cm from the tumor edge. The specimen was distant non-tumor lung tissue. The receptor source for this set is a man aged 60-69 years with non-small cell lung cancer.

Worth noting for this clonotype: A junction end diverges from the germline sequence, so it may reflect a read error. V usage is TRBV20-1 and J usage is TRBJ2-7; 7 bases are a match to TRBD1. Germline V CDR1 and CDR2: DFQATT, SNEGSKA (reference sequence). The CDR3 is made up of 13 amino acids. CDR3 DNA: TGCAATGCTAGGGGGACAGACCCCTACGAGCAGTACTTC. Protein sequence: CNARGTDPYEQYF.

As for this clonotype: Being one base from a much bigger clone, this may be a read error. The chain is built from TRBV6-5 and TRBJ2-7; D is perhaps TRBD1 (6 bases). The germline V and J ends were trimmed by 10 bases and 0 bases, with 16 bases remaining between them. The CDR3 has 14 amino acids. CDR1 MNHEY and CDR2 SVGAGI come from the germline V gene. CDR3 protein: CANSQTGPSYEQYF. Written as DNA, the CDR3 is TGTGCCAACAGCCAGACAGGACCCTCCTACGAGCAGTACTTC.

Comment on this clonotype: A much larger clone lies one base from this, so it may be a read error. The V gene is TRBV28, the J gene TRBJ2-7; D perhaps matches TRBD2 (6 bases). Germline V gene sequence: CDR1 MDHEN, CDR2 SYDVKM. Trimming took 3 bases from V and 0 from J, leaving 18 bases between them. The length of the CDR3 is 17 residues. CDR3 residues: CASSFPAPGGSSYEQYF. The CDR3 coding sequence is TGTGCCAGCAGTTTCCCCGCTCCCGGGGGAAGCTCCTACGAGCAGTACTTC.

The rearrangement links TRBV29-1 to TRBJ2-5; TRBD2 matches at 8 bases. There are 14 residues in the CDR3. In germline, CDR1 is SQVTM, CDR2 ANQGSEA. V was pared by 2 bases and J by 5 bases, with 7 bases of the junction left unmatched. CDR3 residues: CSVESGGLLETQYF. The CDR3 DNA is TGCAGCGTTGAAAGCGGGGGACTTTTGGAGACCCAGTACTTC.

This clonotype was seen only once. This chain connects TRBV6-5 to TRBJ1-6; tentative D call: TRBD1 (6 bases). Deletions cut 6 bases from V and 7 bases from J, with 16 bases between. The CDR3 loop spans 15 amino acids. Germline-derived CDR1 and CDR2 are MNHEY and SVGAGI. The CDR3 reads CASSSTGTLNSPLHF. CDR3 bases: TGTGCCAGCAGCTCCACCGGGACACTCAATTCACCCCTCCACTTT.

This clonotype was seen ten or more times. The chain links TRBV20-1 to TRBJ2-3; no reliable D call. This CDR3 region has 12 residues. Between the trimmed V and J ends, which lost 7 bases and 2 bases, there was a span of 10 bases. In germline, CDR1 is DFQATT, CDR2 SNEGSKA (reference sequence). The CDR3 region is CSVHSNTDTQYF. The CDR3 bases are TGCAGTGTTCACAGTAACACAGATACGCAGTATTTT.

As regards this clonotype: A read error may explain this, as a much larger clone is one base away. The chain links TRBV5-6 to TRBJ2-3; 11 bases map to TRBD1. Germline assignment: CDR1 SGHDT and CDR2 YYEEEE. This CDR3 has 14 residues. Here the CDR3 reads CASSQGQGEDTHYF. The DNA for the CDR3 is TGTGCCAGCAGCCAGGGACAGGGGGAGGATACGCATTATTTT.

Many counts were recorded for this clonotype. V is TRBV7-9 and J is TRBJ2-1; TRBD2 matches 7 bases. CDR3 size: 16 residues. Germline CDR1 is SEHNR and CDR2 is FQNEAQ (reference sequence). J lost 4 bases, V lost 5 bases, and 11 bases had no gene match. This CDR3 reads CASSPPGLAEYNEQFF. As DNA, the CDR3 is TGTGCCAGCAGCCCCCCGGGGCTAGCGGAGTACAATGAGCAGTTCTTC.

This sequence joins TRBV20-1 and TRBJ2-1; TRBD2 agrees at 8 bases. CDR3 length: 15 amino acids. Germline CDR1 is DFQATT and CDR2 is SNEGSKA (reference sequence). The V and J ends lost 3 bases and 10 bases, in that order; junction bases with no gene match: 14. The CDR3 region is CSARGTIGRAREQFF. The CDR3 region has the DNA TGCAGTGCTAGGGGGACTATCGGGAGGGCGAGGGAGCAGTTCTTC.

This clonotype was seen ten or more times. CDR3 region: CAWSVRVSHEQYF. In nucleotides, the CDR3 is TGTGCCTGGAGTGTACGGGTTTCCCACGAGCAGTACTTC. This chain uses TRBV30 with TRBJ2-7, with D uncertain. CDR3 length equals 13 residues. Trimming took off 0 bases at V and 5 bases at J, with 11 bases between the two ends. The germline CDR1 and CDR2 sequences are GTSNPN and SVGIG (reference sequence).

This clonotype was seen ten or more times. CDR3 in amino acids: CASSLVLAGNSYEQYF. The CDR3 nucleotides read TGTGCCAGCAGCTTAGTACTAGCGGGGAACTCCTACGAGCAGTACTTC. The chain links TRBV7-9 to TRBJ2-7; 10 bases line up with TRBD2. CDR1 and CDR2 from the germline V gene are SEHNR and FQNEAQ (reference sequence). The CDR3 contains 16 residues. V dropped 1 base and J dropped 0; count of bases not matched to a gene: 3.

The sample holds many counts of this clonotype. This rearrangement joins TRBV20-1 to TRBJ2-2; D is undetermined. The CDR3 totals 13 residues. In germline, CDR1 is DFQATT, CDR2 SNEGSKA (reference sequence). The V end was cut by 0 bases, the J end by 6 bases, with 8 bases between. The CDR3: CSARDQVPGELFF. CDR3 DNA sequence: TGCAGTGCTAGAGATCAAGTTCCCGGGGAGCTGTTTTTT.

The chain uses TRBV5-1 and TRBJ2-7, with TRBD2 as a possible D gene (5 bases). The CDR3 is made up of 15 amino acids. Trimming shortened V by 4 bases and J by 3 bases, and 17 bases separated the two germline ends. Germline V gene lookup returns CDR1 SGHRS and CDR2 YFSETQ. The CDR3 region has the DNA TGCGCCAGCAGCACGAACGGGGTCAGAGACTACGAGCAGTACTTC. This encodes CASSTNGVRDYEQYF. Supplemented by reference TRBV5-1 and TRBJ2-7, the full variable domain reads KAGVTQTPRYLIKTRGQQVTLSCSPISGHRSVSWYQQTPGQGLQFLFEYFSETQRNKGNFPGRFSGRQFSNSRSEMNVSTLELGDSALYLCASSTNGVRDYEQYFGPGTRLTVT.

On this clonotype itself: With a much larger clone just one base away, this may be a read error. The chain uses TRBV30 and TRBJ1-2, with TRBD1 as a possible D gene (5 bases). V gave up 0 bases and J gave up 7 bases, with 18 bases separating them. The CDR3 covers 15 residues. Germline V CDR1 and CDR2: GTSNPN, SVGIG (reference sequence). The DNA of the CDR3 is TGTGCCTGGAGTGTAGCCGTAGGGGTAATGGGTGGCTACACCTTC. Protein sequence: CAWSVAVGVMGGYTF.

The J gene is TRBJ1-3, the V gene TRBV11-2, with D unclear. From germline, CDR1 is SGHAT and CDR2 FQNNGV. This CDR3 has 12 residues. Between the trimmed V and J ends, which lost 2 bases and 14 bases, there was a span of 13 bases. The CDR3 reads CASSLMGNTVYF. Here the CDR3 DNA reads TGTGCCAGCAGCTTAATGGGAAACACTGTATATTTT.

With respect to this clonotype: This clone may be a read error of a much larger clone one base away. This chain links TRBV5-1 with TRBJ2-2; D is perhaps TRBD1 (5 bases). V lost 4 bases and J 2 bases, leaving 15 bases between the germline ends. Germline-derived CDR1 and CDR2 are SGHRS and YFSETQ. This CDR3 has 16 residues. The CDR3: CASSPRTIGNTGELFF. Here the CDR3 DNA reads TGCGCCAGCAGCCCAAGGACAATAGGTAACACCGGGGAGCTGTTTTTT.

Concerning this clonotype itself: One end of the junction does not line up with germline, which may come from a read error. The chain is built from TRBV11-2 and TRBJ2-7, with a tentative D call TRBD1 (5 bases). CDR1 and CDR2 (germline): SGHAT, FQNNGV. CDR3 size: 16 residues. The CDR3, as DNA: TGTGCCAGCAGCTTAGTCCTCGGACAAGTGAGCTACGAGCAATACTTC. Encoded protein: CASSLVLGQVSYEQYF.

This clonotype has ten or more counts. For the CDR3, the DNA is TGTGCCTGTTCGGATAACACCGGGGAGCTGTTTTTT. This gives the protein CACSDNTGELFF. This chain links TRBV30 with TRBJ2-2; D remains unclear. The CDR3 covers 12 residues. In germline, CDR1 is GTSNPN, CDR2 SVGIG (reference sequence). V was cut by 6 bases and J by 2 bases, with 7 bases left in between.

This clonotype was counted a few times. The junction and the germline gene differ at one end; a read error may be behind it. This CDR3 reads CVSSQNPGRGYSNQPQHF. The CDR3, as DNA: TGTGTCAGCAGTCAAAACCCTGGACGGGGATATAGCAATCAGCCCCAGCATTTT. V usage is TRBV6-1 and J usage is TRBJ1-5; D is unresolved. This CDR3 has 18 amino acids. Per the germline V gene, CDR1 is MNHNS and CDR2 is SASEGT.

To note about this clonotype: Germline is not matched at one junction end, which may reflect a read error. The chain recombines TRBV6-1 with TRBJ2-7; TRBD2 is a possible D gene (6 bases). CDR1 is MNHNS, CDR2 SASEGT, per germline. This CDR3 comprises 16 residues. This chain's CDR3 is CAISAYLSGLRDVQYF. The CDR3 nucleotides are TGTGCCATCAGTGCCTACCTTAGCGGCCTTCGGGACGTGCAGTACTTC.

For this clonotype: An end of the junction does not agree with germline; a read error may underlie this. This chain joins TRBV12-3 or TRBV12-4 and TRBJ1-2; TRBD1 aligns across 8 bases. The CDR3 is 14 residues long. Here the CDR3 DNA reads TGTGTCTGCTACAGGGGGTCGACTATCTATGTCTACACCTTC. This encodes CVCYRGSTIYVYTF.

A remark on this clonotype: A much larger clonotype is one base distant, so this may be a read error. The chain employs TRBV4-3 and TRBJ1-2, with TRBD1 matching 10 bases. The CDR3 has 16 amino acids. The V gene end was trimmed by 2 bases and the J gene end by 7 bases; junction bases not matched to a gene: 10. Per the germline V gene, CDR1 is LGHNA and CDR2 is YSLEER. The CDR3 region has the DNA TGCGCCAGCAGCCAAACCCTAGGCGGGACAGGGGTTGGCTACACCTTC. Its translation: CASSQTLGGTGVGYTF.

This clonotype was counted once. One junction end does not reproduce the germline sequence, and a read error may be involved. The chain has TRBV6-1 and TRBJ2-7; tentatively, D is TRBD2 (5 bases). From germline, CDR1 is MNHNS and CDR2 SASEGT. The CDR3 loop spans 14 amino acids. CDR3 DNA sequence: TGTGCCAGCATCGAAGTCCCCCCGGGGTACGAGCAGTATTTC. It yields the protein CASIEVPPGYEQYF.

The rearrangement uses TRBV29-1 and TRBJ1-2; no reliable D call. From germline, CDR1 is SQVTM and CDR2 ANQGSEA. The CDR3 spans 13 residues. Trimming stripped 1 base from V and 7 bases from J, with 13 bases between. CDR3 region: CSVEGEPRSGYTF. CDR3 sequence (DNA): TGCAGCGTTGAAGGGGAACCCAGATCTGGCTACACCTTC.

A word on this clonotype: This clone may be a read error of a much larger clone one base away. The chain links TRBV30 to TRBJ2-1, with D perhaps given as TRBD1 or TRBD2 (6 bases each). Per germline, CDR1 GTSNPN and CDR2 SVGIG (reference sequence). The CDR3 is 14 amino acids. Trimming cost V 3 bases and J 4 bases, with 13 bases left between them. This chain's CDR3 is CAWRTRGSYNEQFF. DNA of the CDR3: TGTGCCTGGAGGACTAGGGGGTCTTACAATGAGCAGTTCTTC.

This clonotype was recorded at least ten times. The chain employs TRBV6-2 or TRBV6-3 and TRBJ1-2; D is unclear. There are 12 residues in the CDR3. Trimming pared 6 bases from V and 6 bases from J, leaving 11 bases between. Germline CDR1 MNHEY, CDR2 SVGEGT. CDR3 in DNA: TGTGCCAGCAGAGATCCAAAGCATGGCTACACCTTC. As protein: CASRDPKHGYTF.

This clonotype occurred once. An end of the junction differs from the germline gene, which may be a read error. In DNA, the CDR3 is TGTACCAGCAGCAATACACGGGAGTCCTACGAGCAGTACTTC. This gives the protein CTSSNTRESYEQYF. The chain recombines TRBV11-1 with TRBJ2-7, with a possible D match to TRBD2 (6 bases). The CDR3 has 14 residues. Germline V lookup: CDR1 SGHAT, CDR2 FQDESV (reference sequence).